This T cell receptor (beta chain) originates from a study of cytomegalovirus exposure and HLA in healthy donors. Germline assignment: CDR1 SEHNR and CDR2 FQNEAQ (reference sequence). The V end lost 5 bases, the J end lost 2 bases, and 14 bases lay between the germline ends. This CDR3 region has 15 residues. It was with 60 Vbeta and 13 Jbeta primers that the PCR ran. Repertoires were generated with immunoSEQ multiplex PCR, while TCRdb's copy carries only in-frame clones and drops some. The sample lists about 150,000 clones; approximately 79% were seen once. Sequencing used PBMCs. J is TRBJ2-3 and V is TRBV7-9, with a tentative D call TRBD2 (5 bases). This clonotype was obtained from a middle-aged woman in good health and CMV-seropositive. CDR3 amino acids: CASSPSGFPTDTQYF. CDR3 DNA: TGTGCCAGCAGCCCCTCGGGGTTCCCCACAGATACGCAGTATTTT.